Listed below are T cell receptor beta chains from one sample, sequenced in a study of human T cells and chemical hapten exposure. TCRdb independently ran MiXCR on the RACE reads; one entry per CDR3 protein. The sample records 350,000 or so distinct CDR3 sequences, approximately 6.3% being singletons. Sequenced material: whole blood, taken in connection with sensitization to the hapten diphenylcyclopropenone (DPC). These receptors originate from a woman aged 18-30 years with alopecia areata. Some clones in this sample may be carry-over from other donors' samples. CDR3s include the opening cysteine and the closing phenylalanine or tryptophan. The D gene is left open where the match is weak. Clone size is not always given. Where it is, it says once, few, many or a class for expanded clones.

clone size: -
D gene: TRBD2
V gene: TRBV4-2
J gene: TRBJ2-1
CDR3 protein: CTSSQEDPTSGGYNEQFF
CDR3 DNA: TGTACCAGCAGCCAAGAGGACCCAACTAGCGGGGGTTACAATGAGCAGTTCTTC

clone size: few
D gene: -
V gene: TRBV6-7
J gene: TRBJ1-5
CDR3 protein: CASSYLTGSRNQPQHF
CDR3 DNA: TGTGCCAGCAGTTATCTAACGGGCAGCCGCAATCAGCCCCAGCATTTT

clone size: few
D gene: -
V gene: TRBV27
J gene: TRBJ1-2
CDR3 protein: CASSISGATALGYGYTF
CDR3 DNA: TGTGCCAGCAGTATTTCGGGGGCCACCGCCTTAGGCTATGGCTACACCTTC

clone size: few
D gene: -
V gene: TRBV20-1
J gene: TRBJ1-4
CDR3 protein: CSARDTRNEKLFF
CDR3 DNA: TGCAGTGCTAGGGACACCCGTAATGAAAAACTGTTTTTT

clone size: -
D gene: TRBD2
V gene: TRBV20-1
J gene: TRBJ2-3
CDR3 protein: CSAMVPPLAGVLTDTQYF
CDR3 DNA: TGCAGTGCTATGGTTCCTCCCCTAGCGGGGGTTCTCACAGATACGCAGTATTTT

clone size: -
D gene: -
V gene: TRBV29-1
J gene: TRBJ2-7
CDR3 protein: CSVGDASGEQYF
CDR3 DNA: TGCAGCGTTGGGGACGCCTCTGGCGAGCAGTACTTC

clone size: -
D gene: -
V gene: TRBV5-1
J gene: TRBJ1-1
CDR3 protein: CASSSTTDGNTEAFF
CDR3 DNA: TGCGCCAGCAGCTCCACGACGGACGGGAACACTGAAGCTTTCTTT

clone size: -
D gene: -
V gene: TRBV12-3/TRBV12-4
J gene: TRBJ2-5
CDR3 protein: CASLITETQYF
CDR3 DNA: TGTGCCAGCCTTATTACGGAGACCCAGTACTTC

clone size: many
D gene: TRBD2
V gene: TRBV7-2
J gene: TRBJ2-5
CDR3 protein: CASSSERGRETQYF
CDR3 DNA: TGTGCCAGCAGCTCCGAGCGGGGGAGAGAGACCCAGTACTTC

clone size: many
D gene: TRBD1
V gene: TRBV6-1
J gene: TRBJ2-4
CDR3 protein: CASRDQGVLNIQYF
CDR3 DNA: TGTGCCAGCAGGGATCAGGGGGTTTTGAACATTCAGTACTTC

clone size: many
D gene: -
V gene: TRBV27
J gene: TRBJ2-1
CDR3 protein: CASSLTRDSSYNEQFF
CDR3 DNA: TGTGCCAGCAGTTTAACCCGGGATAGCTCCTACAATGAGCAGTTCTTC